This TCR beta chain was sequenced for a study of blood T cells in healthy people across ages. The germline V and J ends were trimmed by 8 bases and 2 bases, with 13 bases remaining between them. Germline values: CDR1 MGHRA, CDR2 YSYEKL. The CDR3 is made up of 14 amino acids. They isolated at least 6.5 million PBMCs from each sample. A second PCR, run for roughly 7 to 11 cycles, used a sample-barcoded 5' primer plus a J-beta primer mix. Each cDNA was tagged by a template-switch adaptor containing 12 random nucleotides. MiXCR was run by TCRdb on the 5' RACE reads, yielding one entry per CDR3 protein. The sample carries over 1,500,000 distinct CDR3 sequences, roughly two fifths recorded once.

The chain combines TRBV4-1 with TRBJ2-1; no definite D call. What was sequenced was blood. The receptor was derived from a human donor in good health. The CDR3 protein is CASGPSRAYNEQFF. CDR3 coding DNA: TGCGCCAGCGGCCCTTCCCGAGCCTACAATGAGCAGTTCTTC.